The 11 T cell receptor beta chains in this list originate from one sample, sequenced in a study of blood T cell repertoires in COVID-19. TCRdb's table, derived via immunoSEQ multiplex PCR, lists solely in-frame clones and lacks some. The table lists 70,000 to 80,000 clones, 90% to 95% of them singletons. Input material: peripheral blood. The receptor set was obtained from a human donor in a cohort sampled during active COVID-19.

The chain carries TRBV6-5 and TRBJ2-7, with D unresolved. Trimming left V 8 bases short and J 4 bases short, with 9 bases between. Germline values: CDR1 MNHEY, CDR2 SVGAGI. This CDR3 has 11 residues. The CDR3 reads CASSQKYEQYF. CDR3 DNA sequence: TGTGCCAGCTCCCAGAAGTACGAGCAGTACTTC.

CDR3: CVRSLDGQGLGNTIYF. The CDR3 bases are TGTGTCAGAAGCTTAGATGGCCAGGGGCTTGGAAACACCATATATTTT. This rearrangement joins TRBV7-5 to TRBJ1-3; the table gives TRBD1 as D, unverified against the DNA. TRBV7-5 is assigned pseudogene status. The CDR3 totals 16 residues.

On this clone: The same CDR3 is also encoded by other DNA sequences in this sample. This chain's CDR3 is CASSLTATNEKLFF. CDR3 sequence (DNA): TGTGCCAGCAGCCTCACAGCTACTAATGAAAAACTGTTTTTT. The chain has TRBV7-9 and TRBJ1-4; D uncertain. Germline CDR1 SEHNR, CDR2 FQNEAQ (reference sequence). The V end lost 5 bases, the J end lost 2 bases, and 9 bases lay between the germline ends. The CDR3 spans 14 residues.

CDR3 coding DNA: TGTGCCAGCTCGACGGGTTACCAAGAGACCCAGTACTTC. Amino acids: CASSTGYQETQYF. The chain couples TRBV18 to TRBJ2-5, with unresolved D. The germline V gene encodes CDR1 KGHSH and CDR2 LQKENI. The CDR3 has 13 amino acids. The ends were cut back, 6 bases at V and 0 bases at J, with 8 bases in the middle. Full variable domain (outside the CDR3, taken from reference TRBV18 and TRBJ2-5): NAGVMQNPRHLVRRRGQEARLRCSPMKGHSHVYWYRQLPEEGLKFMVYLQKENIIDESGMPKERFSAEFPKEGPSILRIQQVVRGDSAAYFCASSTGYQETQYFGPGTRLLVL.

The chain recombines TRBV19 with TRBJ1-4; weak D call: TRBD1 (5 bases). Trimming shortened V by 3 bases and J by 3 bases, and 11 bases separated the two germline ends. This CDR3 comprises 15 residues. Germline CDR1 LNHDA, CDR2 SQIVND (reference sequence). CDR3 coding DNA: TGTGCCAGTAGTATGTGGGGGGACTCTAATGAAAAACTGTTTTTT. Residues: CASSMWGDSNEKLFF.

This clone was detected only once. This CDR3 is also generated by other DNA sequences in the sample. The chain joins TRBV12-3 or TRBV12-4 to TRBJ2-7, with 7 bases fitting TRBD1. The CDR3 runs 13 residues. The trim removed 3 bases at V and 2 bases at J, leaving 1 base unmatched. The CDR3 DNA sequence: TGTGCCAGCAGTTTGGGACAGACCTACGAGCAGTACTTC. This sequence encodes CASSLGQTYEQYF.

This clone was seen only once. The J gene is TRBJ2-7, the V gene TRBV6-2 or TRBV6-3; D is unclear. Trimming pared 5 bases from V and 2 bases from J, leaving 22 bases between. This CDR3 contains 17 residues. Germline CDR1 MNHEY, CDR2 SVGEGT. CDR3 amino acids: CASSRSGRSRSPYEQYF. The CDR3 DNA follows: TGTGCCAGCAGTCGGTCCGGCAGATCCAGGTCGCCCTACGAGCAGTACTTC.

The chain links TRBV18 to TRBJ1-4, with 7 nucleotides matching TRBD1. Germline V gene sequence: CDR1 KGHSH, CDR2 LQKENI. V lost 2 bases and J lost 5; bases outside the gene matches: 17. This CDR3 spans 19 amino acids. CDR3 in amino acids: CASSPKVTRGPMENEKLFF. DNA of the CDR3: TGTGCCAGCTCACCAAAAGTGACGAGGGGGCCTATGGAGAATGAAAAACTGTTTTTT. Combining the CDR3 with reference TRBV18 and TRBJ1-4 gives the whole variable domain NAGVMQNPRHLVRRRGQEARLRCSPMKGHSHVYWYRQLPEEGLKFMVYLQKENIIDESGMPKERFSAEFPKEGPSILRIQQVVRGDSAAYFCASSPKVTRGPMENEKLFFGSGTQLSVL.

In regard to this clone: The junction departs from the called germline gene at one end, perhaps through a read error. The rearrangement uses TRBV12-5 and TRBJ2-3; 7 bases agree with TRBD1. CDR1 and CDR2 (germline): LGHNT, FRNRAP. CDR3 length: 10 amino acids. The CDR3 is CASGFKTGHF. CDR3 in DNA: TGTGCTAGTGGTTTCAAGACAGGGCATTTT. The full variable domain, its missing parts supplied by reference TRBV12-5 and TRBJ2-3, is DARVTQTPRHKVTEMGQEVTMRCQPILGHNTVFWYRQTMMQGLELLAYFRNRAPLDDSGMPKDRFSAEMPDATLATLKIQPSEPRDSAVYFCASGFKTGHFGPGTRLTVL.

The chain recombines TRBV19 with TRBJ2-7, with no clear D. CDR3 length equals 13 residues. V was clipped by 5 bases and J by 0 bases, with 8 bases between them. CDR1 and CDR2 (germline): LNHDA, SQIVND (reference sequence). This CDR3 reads CASSPPVSYEQYF. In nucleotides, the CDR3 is TGTGCCAGTAGTCCCCCAGTCTCCTACGAGCAGTACTTC. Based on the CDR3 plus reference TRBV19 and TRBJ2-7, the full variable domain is DGGITQSPKYLFRKEGQNVTLSCEQNLNHDAMYWYRQDPGQGLRLIYYSQIVNDFQKGDIAEGYSVSREKKESFPLTVTSAQKNPTAFYLCASSPPVSYEQYFGPGTRLTVT.

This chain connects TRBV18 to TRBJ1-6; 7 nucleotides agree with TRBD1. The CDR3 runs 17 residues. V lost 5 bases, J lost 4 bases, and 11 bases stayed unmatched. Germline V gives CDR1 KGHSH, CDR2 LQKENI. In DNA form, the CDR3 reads TGTGCCAGCTCATCTTATCTCCGGGACAGTTATAATTCACCCCTCCACTTT. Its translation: CASSSYLRDSYNSPLHF.